This is a list of T cell receptor beta chains from one sample in a study of shared clonotypes between healthy human individuals. The protocol was immunoSEQ multiplex PCR, while the TCRdb copy is restricted to in-frame clones and leaves out a portion. Altogether approximately 2,000,000 clones are present, around 93% being singletons, with the ten largest covering 0.37%. What was sequenced was naive CD4+ T cells from PBMCs. Receptors were obtained from a man younger than 30 in good health. Some clones in this sample may be carry-over from other donors' samples. The CDR3 runs from the conserved cysteine through the conserved F or W. A D gene is named only where the DNA matches it firmly. Not every row has a clone size; where given, it reads once, few, many or a size class.

>-|TRBV27|TRBJ1-1|-
TGTGCCAGCCGCCGGGCTTCCCCTCTGAACACTGAAGCTTTCTTT
CASRRASPLNTEAFF
>-|TRBV7-2|TRBJ1-6|-
TGTGCCAGCAGCTTTAAGGGAAATTCACCCCTCCACTTT
CASSFKGNSPLHF
>-|TRBV11-2|TRBJ2-1|TRBD2
TGTGCCAGCAGCTTAGAAGGGACTAGCGGGAGGGCCTCCTACAATGAGCAGTTCTTC
CASSLEGTSGRASYNEQFF
>-|TRBV6-5|TRBJ2-7|TRBD2
TGTGCCAGCAGCCGGGGGGAGGCGGGCGAGCAGTACTTC
CASSRGEAGEQYF
>-|TRBV5-1|TRBJ2-5|TRBD2
TGCGCCAGCAGCGTGGGACTAGCGGGCAACTCCCAAGAGACCCAGTACTTC
CASSVGLAGNSQETQYF
>-|TRBV5-1|TRBJ2-7|-
TGCGCCAGCAGCGAAGGGGACTTCGCCTACGAGCAGTACTTC
CASSEGDFAYEQYF
>once|TRBV7-8|TRBJ2-3|TRBD2
TGTGCCAGCAGCAGCGGGGCCTACACAGATACGCAGTATTTT
CASSSGAYTDTQYF
>once|TRBV29-1|TRBJ1-5|-
TGCAGCGCTGATTTGGGGGGCAATCAGCCCCAGCATTTT
CSADLGGNQPQHF
>-|TRBV7-2|TRBJ2-2|-
TGTGCCAGCAGCTTAGTAAGGGGGACCGGGGAGCTGTTTTTT
CASSLVRGTGELFF
>-|TRBV2|TRBJ1-3|-
TGTGCCAGCAGTGAAGGGGGGGCTGTTCCTGGAAACACCATATATTTT
CASSEGGAVPGNTIYF
>-|TRBV25-1|TRBJ2-1|-
TGTGCCAGCAGTCCCCGGAGCCCCACCCCCTACAATGAGCAGTTCTTC
CASSPRSPTPYNEQFF
>-|TRBV2|TRBJ1-2|-
TGTGCCAGCAGCACATATGGCTACACCTTC
CASSTYGYTF
>-|TRBV7-2|TRBJ2-7|-
TGTGCCAGCAGTCTCCGGGACTCCTCCTACGAGCAGTACTTC
CASSLRDSSYEQYF
>once|TRBV5-1|TRBJ2-2|-
TGCGCCAGCAGCGCTCCCTCCGGGACTTCGGTCGGGGAGCTGTTTTTT
CASSAPSGTSVGELFF
>-|TRBV27|TRBJ2-7|-
TGTGCCAGCAGTCCCCGGGGACCCCTCTACGAGCAGTACTTC
CASSPRGPLYEQYF
>-|TRBV2|TRBJ1-2|-
TGTGCCAGCAGCGCCTCGTTGGGCGCAGGCTATGGCTACACCTTC
CASSASLGAGYGYTF
>-|TRBV7-9|TRBJ2-2|-
TGTGCCAGCAGCTTTTTCGGTAGAGGGCCCTCGTTCCGGGAGCTGTTTTTT
CASSFFGRGPSFRELFF
>-|TRBV11-2|TRBJ2-2|-
TGTGCCAGCAGCCGTCGGTTGAACACCGGGGAGCTGTTTTTT
CASSRRLNTGELFF
>-|TRBV18|TRBJ1-5|-
TGTGCCAGCTCACCCTCGGCTGGCAATCAGCCCCAGCATTTT
CASSPSAGNQPQHF
>-|TRBV7-6|TRBJ2-1|TRBD2
TGTGCCAGCAGCCCCGGGACTAGCGGGAACTACAATGAGCAGTTCTTC
CASSPGTSGNYNEQFF
>once|TRBV27|TRBJ2-7|TRBD2
TGTGCCAGCAGGTATGGTCCTAGCGGGAGCTACGAGCAGTACTTC
CASRYGPSGSYEQYF
>-|TRBV5-6|TRBJ2-5|TRBD2
TGTGCCAGCAGCTCAAGCGGGAGAGGACGGGAGACCCAGTACTTC
CASSSSGRGRETQYF
>once|TRBV5-1|TRBJ1-4|TRBD1
TGCGCCAGCAGCATAGGACAGGGGGCAAGCTTGACTAATGAAAAACTGTTTTTT
CASSIGQGASLTNEKLFF
>-|TRBV18|TRBJ2-4|-
TGTGCCAGCTCACCGGACCGTCTGGTTTTAGCCAAAAACATTCAGTACTTC
CASSPDRLVLAKNIQYF
>-|TRBV25-1|TRBJ1-1|-
TGTGCCAGCGCCAACTTGAACACTGAAGCTTTCTTT
CASANLNTEAFF
>-|TRBV7-2|TRBJ2-3|-
TGTGCCAGCAGCCCGTTGTTCGTGATGACAGATACGCAGTATTTT
CASSPLFVMTDTQYF
>-|TRBV9|TRBJ2-7|-
TGTGCCAGCAGCACTCAGGCCTCAGGTGGTAGCGAGCAGTACTTC
CASSTQASGGSEQYF
>-|TRBV28|TRBJ2-3|TRBD1
TGTGCCAGCGGGCAATTCGGGACAGGGGAAGATACGCAGTATTTT
CASGQFGTGEDTQYF
>-|TRBV5-1|TRBJ2-3|-
TGCGCCAGCCGCGTGGCCACAGATACGCAGTATTTT
CASRVATDTQYF
>-|TRBV5-1|TRBJ2-3|-
TGCGCCAGCAGCTTGCGTAGCACAGATACGCAGTATTTT
CASSLRSTDTQYF
>-|TRBV6-1|TRBJ2-5|-
TGTGCCAGCAGTGAAGGGGCAGCTAGAGTAGGCGAGACCCAGTACTTC
CASSEGAARVGETQYF
>-|TRBV7-3|TRBJ2-2|-
TGTGCCAGCAGCCCCCACCCCCCCGGGGAGCTGTTTTTT
CASSPHPPGELFF
>-|TRBV4-2|TRBJ1-1|-
TGTGCCAGCAGCCAAGAAAGGGGCGCAGGTGTGAACACTGAAGCTTTCTTT
CASSQERGAGVNTEAFF
>-|TRBV7-2|TRBJ2-3|-
TGTGCCAGCAGCAACTCAGATACGCAGTATTTT
CASSNSDTQYF
>-|TRBV28|TRBJ2-7|TRBD1
TGTGCCAGCAGTACGGTTTTAGAGGGGGCGACCTACGAGCAGTACTTC
CASSTVLEGATYEQYF
>once|TRBV29-1|TRBJ1-5|-
TGCAGCGTGGGGCTAGGGGGGGGCAATCAGCCCCAGCATTTT
CSVGLGGGNQPQHF
>-|TRBV18|TRBJ2-1|-
TGTGCCAGCTCACCTAAAATTTCAGGGGTCAATGAGCAGTTCTTC
CASSPKISGVNEQFF
>-|TRBV15|TRBJ1-2|-
TGTGCCACCAGCAGAGAGGGGGCCCGGGGTAGCAAACCCGTCTATGGCTACACCTTC
CATSREGARGSKPVYGYTF
>once|TRBV5-1|TRBJ2-1|TRBD2
TGCGCCAGCCACGCCGTAGCGGGACTGGTCAATGAGCAGTTCTTC
CASHAVAGLVNEQFF
>-|TRBV9|TRBJ2-1|TRBD2
TGTGCCAGCAGCGTAGGGGCTAGCGGGAGTGGAGATGAGCAGTTCTTC
CASSVGASGSGDEQFF
>-|TRBV5-1|TRBJ2-1|TRBD1
TGCGCCAGCAGCCCCGGGACAGGAGAGAATGAGCAGTTCTTC
CASSPGTGENEQFF
>-|TRBV5-1|TRBJ2-7|-
TGCGCCAGCAGCTTGGCCGCGGGACAGCTAGTACGCGAGCAGTACTTC
CASSLAAGQLVREQYF